This T cell receptor beta chain was recovered during a study of beta chain features in type 1 diabetes. In the study overall: Comparable age, gender and cell yields were observed in patients relative to healthy donors. Study-level findings and limits: Within the patient group, naive, central memory and Treg TCRB repertoires appeared more similar to each other than within healthy donors. Shortening of TCRB CDR3s, moderate but significant, appeared in all four CD4+ subsets of Type 1 diabetes patients.

Points on this clone: Its antigen is unidentified.

V was pared by 0 bases and J by 3 bases, with 7 bases of the junction left unmatched. The CDR3 consists of 19 residues. Per germline, CDR1 SGHTA and CDR2 FQGTGA. The sequenced template was cDNA made from the entire isolated RNA. Sequencing used immunoSEQ multiplex PCR; TCRdb keeps in-frame clones, though not all of them. The sample shows roughly 140,000 clones, around 10% of them seen only once. The chain carries TRBV7-3 and TRBJ2-3; 15 bases agree with TRBD2. Sequencing was performed on central memory CD4+ T cells from blood. This TCR derives from a man younger than 30 in good health. CDR3 region: CASSLTRTSGRASTDTQYF. In DNA, the CDR3 is TGTGCCAGCAGCTTAACGAGGACTAGCGGGAGGGCCTCTACAGATACGCAGTATTTT.